This T cell receptor (beta chain) was recorded in a study of blood T cells in healthy people across ages. Study observations and caveats: As naive T cell percentage varied, TCR beta diversity correlated strongly with it.

About this clonotype: Antigen specificity is unknown.

A second PCR, run for about 7 to 11 cycles, used a sample-barcoded 5' primer plus a J-beta primer mix. TCRdb processed the 5' RACE reads anew with MiXCR; each CDR3 protein has one entry. The table has about 1 million distinct CDR3 sequences, around 43% seen once. The sequencing sample was made of blood. The sequence came from a woman in her sixties in good health.

The CDR3 here is CASSFLAGGAYNEQFF. CDR3 nucleotide sequence: TGTGCCAGCAGCTTCCTAGCGGGAGGGGCCTACAATGAGCAGTTCTTC. The gene calls are TRBV7-9 and TRBJ2-1; 12 nucleotides line up with TRBD2. This CDR3 is built from 16 residues. Trimming cost V 3 bases and J 2 bases; bases outside gene matches: 2. Germline loops: CDR1 SEHNR, CDR2 FQNEAQ (reference sequence).